This T cell receptor (beta chain) was sequenced in a study of healthy donors' naive CD4 and CD8 T cells. Study-wide results and caveats: CDR3 charge plus V and J genes appeared to account for approximately 14% of CD4/CD8 variance. A reported CD4+/CD8+ bias affected most V and J genes in naive cells.

A linear amplification protocol produced the TCR libraries from about 450 ng of total RNA. TCRdb independently ran MiXCR on the reads; one entry per CDR3 protein. The table lists roughly 200,000 distinct CDR3 sequences, nearly 75% of them singletons. The CDR3 length is 15 residues. Germline V lookup: CDR1 LNHDA, CDR2 SQIVND (reference sequence). Between the trimmed V and J ends, which lost 5 bases and 1 base, there was a span of 14 bases. Turning to this clonotype: Its antigen is not identified.

The TCR originated in a pool of human donors in good health; the sample pools cells from several healthy donors. This chain joins TRBV19 and TRBJ1-2; possible D gene TRBD1, 6 bases. Input material: naive CD4+ and CD8+ T cells sorted from blood, pooled from several donors. In DNA form, the CDR3 reads TGTGCCAGTAGTCCCGCAAGGGGGAATAACTATGGCTACACCTTC. Its protein is CASSPARGNNYGYTF.